The clone carrying this T cell receptor beta chain was observed many times. Its matching antigen is unknown. The TCR beta library used iRepertoire HTBI primers with Arm-PCR amplification of CDR3. One entry per CDR3 protein, called by TCRdb with MiXCR from the multiplex PCR reads. The sample lists 200,000 to 250,000 distinct CDR3 sequences; around 17% were seen once. V lost 4 bases and J lost 4; bases outside the gene matches: 5. The CDR3 spans 16 residues. CDR1 and CDR2 (germline): KGHDR, SFDVKD. These data come from a study of regulatory T cells in long-lasting Graves disease. Time point reported: newly diagnosed GD, antithyroid drugs for less than 3 months. PBMCs provided the RNA from which the TCR library was made. Study findings and constraints: Accuracy may have suffered from the small sample size. There was favoring of TRBV28, TRBJ1-2 and TRBJ2-5 in persistent disease.

This sequence joins TRBV24-1 and TRBJ2-1, with 11 positions matching TRBD2. This TCR was sampled from a female donor with Graves disease. The sequenced sample was peripheral blood mononuclear cells (PBMCs), obtained at new diagnosis, from a patient treated with antithyroid drugs. CDR3 DNA sequence: TGTGCCACCAGTGACCCCGGGACTAGCGGATACAATGAGCAGTTCTTC. This encodes CATSDPGTSGYNEQFF.